This T cell receptor (beta chain) was identified during a study of beta chain features in type 1 diabetes. Overall study findings and caveats: TCRB CDR3s from Type 1 diabetes patients were moderately but significantly shorter in all four CD4+ subsets. Among type 1 diabetes patients, VDJ junctions had fewer insertions and more deletions. The naive, central memory and Treg TCRB repertoires of patients appeared to be more similar to one another than those of healthy donors.

The table lists this clone with a few counts. Antigen specificity is unknown. All of the isolated RNA was reverse transcribed, so expressed TCRB transcripts were sequenced. Clones were sequenced by immunoSEQ multiplex PCR, and TCRdb holds only the in-frame ones, with some missing. The repertoire holds about 930,000 clones, 15% to 20% seen once, with 0.02% to 0.025% in the top ten. The CDR3 is 14 residues long. With 2 bases removed from V and 8 bases from J, the gap between germline ends came to 10 bases. The germline V gene has CDR1 SEHNR and CDR2 FQNEAQ (reference sequence). The V gene is TRBV7-9, the J gene TRBJ1-6; D uncertain. This receptor was identified in a woman between 18 and 30 years old in good health. Source material: naive CD4+ T cells from blood. The CDR3 spells CASSLSSGHSPLHF. The DNA of the CDR3 is TGTGCCAGCAGCTTATCGTCTGGACATTCACCCCTCCACTTT. Looking up the rest from reference TRBV7-9 and TRBJ1-6 gives the full variable domain: DTGVSQNPRHKITKRGQNVTFRCDPISEHNRLYWYRQTLGQGPEFLTYFQNEAQLEKSRLLSDRFSAERPKGSFSTLEIQRTEQGDSAMYLCASSLSSGHSPLHFGNGTRLTVT.